One sample yielded the 26 T cell receptor beta chains listed below, sequenced in a study of T cells in Graves' hyperthyroidism and ophthalmopathy (dated by TCRdb to about 2019). The library was generated by multiplex PCR. Reads for this sample came from an Illumina HiSeq 2000. Amplification of TCR beta CDR3 regions was carried out from RNA transcripts. The first round of RT-PCR for the TCR CDR3 was performed with the HTBI primer set and the Qiagen OneStep RT-PCR kit. TCRdb reprocessing: public reads trimmed at Q25 with fastp, clones called with MiXCR, in-frame beta chains kept. Every distinct CDR3 protein forms one entry, paired with its most common genes and DNA. Within this sample are under 400,000 distinct CDR3 sequences, with roughly 14% of them counted one time only. The ten largest make up approximately 11% of the sample. Sequencing was carried out using blood. The origin of the receptors is a woman aged 60-70 years with Graves' hyperthyroidism.

This clonotype was seen more than once but under ten times. V is TRBV7-9 and J is TRBJ2-1; no definite D call. CDR3 length: 17 residues. In germline, CDR1 is SEHNR, CDR2 FQNEAQ (reference sequence). Trimming took 1 base from V and 2 from J, leaving 15 bases between them. CDR3 region: CASSLGIGPFTYNEQFF. The CDR3 DNA sequence: TGTGCCAGCAGCTTAGGGATTGGCCCTTTTACCTACAATGAGCAGTTCTTC.

At least ten counts were recorded for this clonotype. CDR3: CASSLGEADTQYF. The DNA of the CDR3 is TGTGCCAGCAGCTTAGGGGAGGCAGATACGCAGTATTTT. The chain uses TRBV7-2 and TRBJ2-3; weak D call: TRBD2 (6 bases). The V and J ends lost 1 base and 4 bases respectively, with 6 bases between them. The germline gives CDR1 SGHTA, CDR2 FQGNSA. This CDR3 has 13 residues.

Note on this clonotype: An end of the junction differs from the germline gene, which may be a read error. V gene TRBV19 combines with J gene TRBJ1-5; 10 positions agree with TRBD1. Germline-derived CDR1 and CDR2 are LNHDA and SQIVND (reference sequence). CDR3 length: 16 amino acids. The CDR3 loop reads CASSRRDRGSNQSQHF. The CDR3 DNA follows: TGTGCCAGTAGTCGTCGGGACAGGGGTAGCAATCAGTCCCAGCATTTT.

Ten or more counts support this clonotype. This sequence joins TRBV3-1 and TRBJ2-1; D is possibly TRBD1 (7 bases). CDR1 LGHDT and CDR2 YNNKEL come from the germline V gene (reference sequence). CDR3 length: 15 amino acids. V was trimmed by 0 bases and J by 10 bases, leaving 16 bases between them. DNA of the CDR3: TGTGCCAGCAGCCAAGAAATCACAGGGGACTCCGAGCAGTTCTTC. It encodes CASSQEITGDSEQFF.

The sample holds many counts of this clonotype. The gene calls are TRBV20-1 and TRBJ2-7; 9 bases line up with TRBD2. The CDR3 totals 16 residues. V was pared by 3 bases and J by 3 bases, with 12 bases of the junction left unmatched. Looked up from germline, CDR1 is DFQATT and CDR2 is SNEGSKA (reference sequence). CDR3 sequence (DNA): TGCAGTGCTAGTTCGGTTAGCGGGAGTACCCTCTACGAGCAGTACTTC. Protein: CSASSVSGSTLYEQYF.

This clonotype was recorded at least ten times. The chain carries TRBV3-1 and TRBJ1-6; D uncertain. With 4 bases removed from V and 9 bases from J, the gap between germline ends came to 10 bases. This CDR3 has 13 amino acids. Germline CDR1 and CDR2: LGHDT and YNNKEL (reference sequence). The DNA for the CDR3 is TGTGCCAGCAGCCCCCCGAACGGTTCACCCCTCCACTTT. Translated, it gives CASSPPNGSPLHF.

This clonotype has just a few counts. This sequence joins TRBV18 and TRBJ2-2, with TRBD1 matching 7 bases. The germline CDR1 and CDR2 sequences are KGHSH and LQKENI. There are 14 residues in the CDR3. With V trimmed by 4 bases and J by 7 bases, 6 bases remained unmatched. CDR3 region: CASSLGTEVGELFF. DNA of the CDR3: TGTGCCAGCTCACTGGGGACAGAGGTCGGGGAGCTGTTTTTT.

Ten or more counts support this clonotype. The chain employs TRBV7-2 and TRBJ2-2; D is undetermined. The CDR3 runs 14 residues. Per germline, CDR1 SGHTA and CDR2 FQGNSA. The V end lost 5 bases, the J end lost 5 bases, and 12 bases lay between the germline ends. In nucleotides, the CDR3 is TGTGCCAGCAGCCCGAGATGGGGAACCGGGGAGCTGTTTTTT. Residues: CASSPRWGTGELFF. The full variable domain, rest sourced from reference TRBV7-2 and TRBJ2-2, is GAGVSQSPSNKVTEKGKDVELRCDPISGHTALYWYRQSLGQGLEFLIYFQGNSAPDKSGLPSDRFSAERTGGSVSTLTIQRTQQEDSAVYLCASSPRWGTGELFFGEGSRLTVL.

This clonotype showed up many times. CDR3 protein: CASSETSNEQFF. In DNA, the CDR3 is TGTGCCAGCAGTGAGACTAGCAATGAGCAGTTCTTC. The chain recombines TRBV2 with TRBJ2-1; D possibly corresponds to TRBD2 (6 bases). Germline values: CDR1 SNHLY, CDR2 FYNNEI. V lost 3 bases and J 6 bases, leaving 6 bases between the germline ends. CDR3 length equals 12 residues.

This clonotype has only a few counts. This sequence joins TRBV15 and TRBJ1-3; D is possibly TRBD1 (5 bases). Germline loops: CDR1 LNHNV, CDR2 YYDKDF (reference sequence). V was pared by 8 bases and J by 4 bases, with 12 bases between. The CDR3 sequence is 13 residues long. The DNA of the CDR3 is TGTGCCACCGGGGAGGGGAGAGGAAACACCATATATTTT. Translated: CATGEGRGNTIYF.

This clonotype appeared many times. This sequence joins TRBV12-3 or TRBV12-4 and TRBJ1-2, with 9 bases that match TRBD1. There are 14 residues in the CDR3. Trimming took 5 bases from V and 6 from J; bases not matched to a gene: 7. The CDR3 spells CASSPRRTGDGYTF. CDR3 DNA: TGTGCCAGCAGTCCACGGCGGACAGGGGATGGCTACACCTTC.

The gene calls are TRBV7-9 and TRBJ2-3; D is undetermined. CDR1 SEHNR and CDR2 FQNEAQ come from the germline V gene (reference sequence). This CDR3 is built from 15 residues. With 1 base removed from V and 0 bases from J, the gap between germline ends came to 8 bases. In DNA, the CDR3 is TGTGCCAGCAGCTTAGGGTTATCTAGCACAGATACGCAGTATTTT. Translated, it gives CASSLGLSSTDTQYF.

This clonotype was seen ten or more times. The CDR3 loop is CAISELLPGLAGEDTQYF. The CDR3 region has the DNA TGTGCCATCAGCGAACTCTTACCCGGACTAGCGGGAGAAGATACGCAGTATTTT. The chain combines TRBV10-3 with TRBJ2-3; 13 nucleotides align to TRBD2. Per germline, CDR1 ENHRY and CDR2 SYGVKD. CDR3 length: 18 residues. V lost 6 bases, J lost 5 bases, and 14 bases stayed unmatched.

This clonotype was found a few times. The genes are TRBV7-2 and TRBJ2-2; D might be TRBD1 or TRBD2, each matching 6 bases. Germline lookup yields CDR1 SGHTA and CDR2 FQGNSA. This CDR3 has 15 residues. Trimming left V 4 bases short and J 4 bases short, with 13 bases between. The CDR3 DNA reads as TGTGCCAGCAGCTCCTCACAGGGAGGCACCGGGGAGCTGTTTTTT. Translating gives CASSSSQGGTGELFF.

The CDR3 DNA reads TGCAGTGCTAGAGAGTTTAGCGGGAGGAGCACAGATACGCAGTATTTT. Its translation is CSAREFSGRSTDTQYF. The chain carries TRBV20-1 and TRBJ2-3, with 10 bases identical to TRBD2. Unmatched junction bases numbered 3, after V lost 0 bases and J lost 0 bases. The CDR3 length is 16 residues. Germline values: CDR1 DFQATT, CDR2 SNEGSKA (reference sequence).

The rearrangement links TRBV5-1 to TRBJ2-5; unclear D gene. V was clipped by 4 bases and J by 5 bases, with 15 bases between them. Germline CDR1 and CDR2: SGHRS and YFSETQ. CDR3 length: 14 amino acids. The chain's CDR3 is CASSPPAGDETQYF. The DNA for the CDR3 is TGCGCCAGCAGCCCCCCAGCAGGTGACGAGACCCAGTACTTC.

The genes are TRBV13 and TRBJ2-1; D perhaps matches TRBD2 (6 bases). This CDR3 spans 15 amino acids. The germline CDR1 and CDR2 sequences are PRHDT and FYEKMQ (reference sequence). The V end lost 5 bases, the J end lost 5 bases, and 16 bases lay between the germline ends. CDR3: CASSLSGLLHNEQFF. The CDR3 bases are TGTGCCAGCAGCCTTTCGGGACTCCTCCACAATGAGCAGTTCTTC.

This clonotype was seen at least ten times. This sequence joins TRBV24-1 and TRBJ2-3, with D possibly being TRBD2 (6 bases). V lost 8 bases, J lost 3 bases, and 23 bases lay in between. Looked up from germline, CDR1 is KGHDR and CDR2 is SFDVKD. The CDR3 is made up of 17 amino acids. The CDR3 sequence: CATTRGVERYRTDTQYF. The CDR3 DNA reads TGTGCCACCACCCGCGGGGTCGAACGCTACCGGACAGATACGCAGTATTTT.

The chain is built from TRBV2 and TRBJ2-2, with 10 bases that match TRBD2. The J segment lost 2 bases and the V segment lost 5 bases, leaving 5 bases of the junction unmatched. The CDR3 loop spans 16 amino acids. The germline gives CDR1 SNHLY, CDR2 FYNNEI. CDR3 nucleotide sequence: TGTGCCAGCAGTTCTAGCGGGAGAGGTAACACCGGGGAGCTGTTTTTT. Translation gives CASSSSGRGNTGELFF.

In this sample, this clonotype turned up many times. The J gene is TRBJ2-7, the V gene TRBV20-1; 9 bases match TRBD2. The CDR3 totals 13 residues. V lost 3 bases and J lost 2; bases outside the gene matches: 2. Germline V CDR1 and CDR2: DFQATT, SNEGSKA (reference sequence). CDR3 amino acids: CSASTSGPYEQYF. For the CDR3, the DNA is TGCAGTGCTAGTACTAGCGGGCCCTACGAGCAGTACTTC.

This clonotype occurred many times. The V call is TRBV15, the J call TRBJ2-7; 9 bases map to TRBD1. The CDR3 is made up of 17 amino acids. The trim removed 4 bases at V and 0 bases at J, leaving 10 bases unmatched. CDR1 and CDR2 from the germline V gene are LNHNV and YYDKDF (reference sequence). For the CDR3, the DNA is TGTGCCACCAGCACCCGCGGGACAGGGCGATACTCCTACGAGCAGTACTTC. Encoded protein: CATSTRGTGRYSYEQYF. The full variable domain, in which reference TRBV15 and TRBJ2-7 provide the parts outside the CDR3, is DAMVIQNPRYQVTQFGKPVTLSCSQTLNHNVMYWYQQKSSQAPKLLFHYYDKDFNNEADTPDNFQSRRPNTSFCFLDIRSPGLGDTAMYLCATSTRGTGRYSYEQYFGPGTRLTVT.

Only one count was recorded for this clonotype. The rearrangement links TRBV6-1 to TRBJ2-7; 9 bases align to TRBD1. Per germline, CDR1 MNHNS and CDR2 SASEGT. The J segment lost 2 bases and the V segment lost 6 bases, leaving 14 bases of the junction unmatched. The CDR3 has 17 residues. The chain's CDR3 is CASSIRDRDILTYEQYF. The CDR3 nucleotides read TGTGCCAGCAGCATCCGGGACAGGGATATTCTGACCTACGAGCAGTACTTC.

This sequence joins TRBV12-3 or TRBV12-4 and TRBJ2-5; D might be TRBD2 (6 bases). Trimming removed 5 bases at V and 4 bases at J, with 11 bases between. CDR3 length: 13 residues. CDR3 amino acids: CASSATSLETQYF. CDR3 nucleotide sequence: TGTGCCAGCAGTGCGACTAGTCTAGAGACCCAGTACTTC.

DNA of the CDR3: TGTGCCAGCAGTTACGGGTGGGGCTTATACGAGCAGTACTTC. As protein: CASSYGWGLYEQYF. This sequence joins TRBV6-5 and TRBJ2-7; possibly TRBD1 for D (5 bases). CDR1 MNHEY and CDR2 SVGAGI come from the germline V gene. Trimming stripped 2 bases from V and 4 bases from J, with 12 bases between. The CDR3 sequence is 14 residues long.

This clonotype has at least ten counts. This chain connects TRBV28 to TRBJ2-3; the D gene is possibly TRBD2 (5 bases). The CDR3 runs 17 residues. The V and J ends lost 5 bases and 5 bases respectively, with 23 bases between them. Germline loops: CDR1 MDHEN, CDR2 SYDVKM. CDR3 region: CASSPVSVGVFKDTQYF. CDR3 coding DNA: TGTGCCAGCAGTCCAGTCTCAGTGGGAGTGTTTAAAGATACGCAGTATTTT. Full variable domain (remainder filled in from reference TRBV28 and TRBJ2-3): DVKVTQSSRYLVKRTGEKVFLECVQDMDHENMFWYRQDPGLGLRLIYFSYDVKMKEKGDIPEGYSVSREKKERFSLILESASTNQTSMYLCASSPVSVGVFKDTQYFGPGTRLTVL.

The table lists this clonotype with many counts. The chain uses TRBV5-1 and TRBJ1-1; D unclear. The CDR3 covers 13 residues. V was clipped by 2 bases and J by 8 bases, with 13 bases between them. Germline V gene sequence: CDR1 SGHRS, CDR2 YFSETQ. CDR3 residues: CASSFTEFTEAFF. CDR3 DNA: TGCGCCAGCAGCTTCACAGAATTCACCGAAGCTTTCTTT. Full variable domain (missing parts from reference TRBV5-1 and TRBJ1-1): KAGVTQTPRYLIKTRGQQVTLSCSPISGHRSVSWYQQTPGQGLQFLFEYFSETQRNKGNFPGRFSGRQFSNSRSEMNVSTLELGDSALYLCASSFTEFTEAFFGQGTRLTVV.